This TCR beta chain comes out of a study of CD8 T cells in ankylosing spondylitis. The CDR3 runs to 15 residues. Trimming removed 6 bases at V and 1 base at J, with 18 bases between. Germline CDR1 is DFQATT and CDR2 is SNEGSKA (reference sequence). This clonotype has at least ten counts. Its antigen is not identified. MiXCR was run by TCRdb on the 5' RACE reads, yielding one entry per CDR3 protein. The table has 100,000 to 150,000 distinct CDR3 sequences, roughly 6.6% seen once. Overall study results and limits: Blood of patients with ankylosing spondylitis appeared to be characterized by a TCR beta motif of eight or nine highly homologous variants.

Sequenced sample: blood, either unsorted or a sorted T cell fraction (not recorded which). This TCR was sampled from a male donor with ankylosing spondylitis or in good health (not recorded which). The gene calls are TRBV20-1 and TRBJ1-1, with D possibly TRBD1 on 5 matching bases. CDR3 in amino acids: CSARALGRTNTEAFF. CDR3 bases: TGCAGTGCCCGGGCGTTGGGACGGACGAACACTGAAGCTTTCTTT.